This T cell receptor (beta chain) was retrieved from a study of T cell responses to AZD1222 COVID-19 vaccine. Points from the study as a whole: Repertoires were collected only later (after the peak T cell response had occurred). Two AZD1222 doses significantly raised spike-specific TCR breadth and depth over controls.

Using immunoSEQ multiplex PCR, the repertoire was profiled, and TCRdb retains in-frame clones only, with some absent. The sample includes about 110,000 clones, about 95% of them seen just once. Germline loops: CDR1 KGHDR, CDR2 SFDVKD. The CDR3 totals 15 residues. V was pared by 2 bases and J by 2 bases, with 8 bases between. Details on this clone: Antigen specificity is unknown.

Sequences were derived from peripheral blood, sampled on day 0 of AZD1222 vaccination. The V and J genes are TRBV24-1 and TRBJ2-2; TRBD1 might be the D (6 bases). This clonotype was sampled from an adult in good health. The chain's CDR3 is CATSDWTANTGELFF. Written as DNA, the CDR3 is TGTGCCACCAGTGATTGGACAGCTAACACCGGGGAGCTGTTTTTT.